The 18 T cell receptor beta chains presented below share a single source sample, sequenced in a study of shared clonotypes between healthy human individuals. Only in-frame clones appear in the TCRdb table, and some are missing; sequencing was by immunoSEQ multiplex PCR. Among roughly 1,100,000 clones, about 80% were seen once, and the ten largest hold approximately 1.5%. The material sequenced was memory CD4+ T cells sorted from blood. The subset denotes: CD45RA-negative fraction. Receptors originate from a man younger than 35 in good health.

Of note for this clone: The junction shows a germline mismatch at one end, possibly a read error. V and J are TRBV7-7 and TRBJ2-2, with a possible D match to TRBD2 (5 bases). The CDR3 contains 14 residues. Germline V gene lookup returns CDR1 SSHAT and CDR2 FNYEAQ (reference sequence). CDR3 region: CASSLASGAGELFF. For the CDR3, the DNA is TGTGCTAGCAGCTTAGCGTCCGGGGCCGGGGAGCTGTTTTTT. The full variable domain, rest sourced from reference TRBV7-7 and TRBJ2-2, is GAGVSQSPRYKVTKRGQDVTLRCDPISSHATLYWYQQALGQGPEFLTYFNYEAQPDKSGLPSDRFSAERPEGSISTLTIQRTEQRDSAMYRCASSLASGAGELFFGEGSRLTVL.

The chain employs TRBV11-3 and TRBJ2-1; D is possibly TRBD1 (6 bases). Trimming stripped 5 bases from V and 4 bases from J, with 12 bases between. Looked up from germline, CDR1 is SGHNT and CDR2 is YENEEA. CDR3 length: 14 amino acids. The CDR3 DNA reads TGTGCCAGCAGCCTCCAGGGGCAATACAATGAGCAGTTCTTC. Translated, it gives CASSLQGQYNEQFF.

V usage is TRBV2 and J usage is TRBJ2-7; D is perhaps TRBD2 (6 bases). The CDR3 totals 15 residues. The V and J ends lost 6 bases and 1 base respectively, with 16 bases between them. CDR1 SNHLY and CDR2 FYNNEI come from the germline V gene. Here the CDR3 reads CASSPDSGGSYEQYF. The CDR3 nucleotides are TGTGCCAGCAGCCCTGATAGCGGAGGGTCCTACGAGCAGTACTTC.

This chain links TRBV7-2 with TRBJ2-2; TRBD1 or TRBD2 may be the D gene (6 bases each). V lost 6 bases and J lost 4, with 12 bases in between. Germline V gene lookup returns CDR1 SGHTA and CDR2 FQGNSA. The CDR3 extends over 14 amino acids. The CDR3 bases are TGTGCCAGCAGATCTGGAGGGGGCACCGGGGAGCTGTTTTTT. Amino acid sequence: CASRSGGGTGELFF.

The chain recombines TRBV10-3 with TRBJ2-3; 9 bases are a match to TRBD1. CDR3 length: 15 amino acids. After removal of 5 bases from V and 3 bases from J, the junction contained 6 bases not matched to a gene. The germline V gene has CDR1 ENHRY and CDR2 SYGVKD. The chain's CDR3 is CAISMFGQGTDTQYF. In DNA form, the CDR3 reads TGTGCCATCAGTATGTTCGGACAGGGGACAGATACGCAGTATTTT.

The J gene is TRBJ2-5, the V gene TRBV10-1, with D hard to call. There are 14 residues in the CDR3. The germline V gene has CDR1 WNHNN and CDR2 SYGVQD (reference sequence). V was pared by 2 bases and J by 1 base, with 8 bases between. The CDR3 here is CASSEAAAQETQYF. CDR3 DNA: TGCGCCAGCAGTGAGGCGGCAGCCCAAGAGACCCAGTACTTC.

V gene TRBV29-1 combines with J gene TRBJ2-1; D possibly corresponds to TRBD1 (5 bases). CDR1 is SQVTM, CDR2 ANQGSEA, per germline. The V gene lost 3 bases and the J gene lost 2 bases, with 17 bases spanning the gap. This CDR3 region has 16 residues. CDR3 protein: CSVDTEGARPYNEQFF. CDR3 coding DNA: TGCAGCGTTGACACGGAAGGGGCCCGTCCCTACAATGAGCAGTTCTTC.

The chain couples TRBV19 to TRBJ2-5; D is ambiguous. CDR3 size: 16 residues. Germline lookup yields CDR1 LNHDA and CDR2 SQIVND (reference sequence). V lost 0 bases, J lost 4 bases, and 15 bases lay in between. The CDR3 DNA follows: TGTGCCAGTAGTATAGATAAGGGCACAACCCGAGAGACCCAGTACTTC. Translated: CASSIDKGTTRETQYF.

The chain links TRBV10-2 to TRBJ2-6; 9 positions agree with TRBD2. In germline, CDR1 is WSHSY, CDR2 SAAADI. The CDR3 sequence is 18 residues long. With 6 bases clipped from V and 0 bases from J, the junction kept 9 bases outside the gene matches. CDR3 sequence: CASRGGASGDSGANVLTF. The CDR3 nucleotides read TGCGCCAGCAGGGGGGGGGCTAGCGGGGACTCTGGGGCCAACGTCCTGACTTTC.

The chain couples TRBV30 to TRBJ1-4; possible D gene TRBD1, 5 bases. V gave up 0 bases and J gave up 3 bases, with 8 bases separating them. Per the germline V gene, CDR1 is GTSNPN and CDR2 is SVGIG (reference sequence). There are 14 residues in the CDR3. The CDR3 nucleotides read TGTGCCTGGAGTGTACTGGGGGCTAATGAAAAACTGTTTTTT. This codes for CAWSVLGANEKLFF. Combining the CDR3 with reference TRBV30 and TRBJ1-4 gives the whole variable domain SQTIHQWPATLVQPVGSPLSLECTVEGTSNPNLYWYRQAAGRGLQLLFYSVGIGQISSEVPQNLSASRPQDRQFILSSKKLLLSDSGFYLCAWSVLGANEKLFFGSGTQLSVL.

The V and J genes are TRBV5-1 and TRBJ2-5; D perhaps matches TRBD1 (5 bases). With 0 bases removed from V and 5 bases from J, the gap between germline ends came to 14 bases. The CDR3 runs 15 residues. The V gene's germline CDR1 is SGHRS and CDR2 YFSETQ. The CDR3 region is CASSLAPGLWETQYF. The CDR3 nucleotides are TGCGCCAGCAGCTTGGCCCCAGGGCTGTGGGAGACCCAGTACTTC.

The J gene is TRBJ2-3, the V gene TRBV5-1; D possibly uses TRBD1 or TRBD2 (6 bases each). Germline V gene sequence: CDR1 SGHRS, CDR2 YFSETQ. V was cut by 5 bases and J by 1 base, with 17 bases left in between. The CDR3 loop spans 16 amino acids. In DNA, the CDR3 is TGCGCCAGCAGTGGCTGGGGCCGGGGGCGCACAGATACGCAGTATTTT. Translation gives CASSGWGRGRTDTQYF. Drawing the rest from reference TRBV5-1 and TRBJ2-3, the complete variable domain is KAGVTQTPRYLIKTRGQQVTLSCSPISGHRSVSWYQQTPGQGLQFLFEYFSETQRNKGNFPGRFSGRQFSNSRSEMNVSTLELGDSALYLCASSGWGRGRTDTQYFGPGTRLTVL.

The chain combines TRBV30 with TRBJ2-5; tentative D call: TRBD2 (6 bases). The J call may be mistaken, given a closer DNA end match to TRBJ2-7. The CDR3 totals 13 residues. Germline V gene lookup returns CDR1 GTSNPN and CDR2 SVGIG (reference sequence). The CDR3 sequence is CAWRNSGVREQYF. The CDR3 bases are TGTGCCTGGAGGAATTCGGGAGTGCGCGAGCAGTACTTC.

As regards this clone: Different DNA sequences within this sample yield the same CDR3. The DNA for the CDR3 is TGCGCCAGCAGCTTCTCAGTGAACACTGAAGCTTTCTTT. Protein product: CASSFSVNTEAFF. This chain connects TRBV5-1 to TRBJ1-1; D unclear. V gave up 2 bases and J gave up 0 bases, with 5 bases separating them. This CDR3 region has 13 residues. Germline assignment: CDR1 SGHRS and CDR2 YFSETQ.

The chain links TRBV10-3 to TRBJ1-1, with a possible D match to TRBD1 (5 bases). The V end was cut by 4 bases, the J end by 3 bases, with 15 bases between. The CDR3 runs to 15 residues. Germline V CDR1 and CDR2: ENHRY, SYGVKD. DNA for the CDR3: TGTGCCATCAGTGGGGGAGAAGGGGTGGACACTGAAGCTTTCTTT. Its protein is CAISGGEGVDTEAFF.

This chain connects TRBV28 to TRBJ1-2; 11 bases align to TRBD1. The CDR3 contains 14 residues. V lost 7 bases and J lost 8; bases outside the gene matches: 9. Germline CDR1 is MDHEN and CDR2 is SYDVKM. CDR3 protein: CASIGQGAPGGYTF. The CDR3 DNA is TGTGCCAGCATCGGACAGGGGGCGCCGGGCGGCTACACCTTC.

In its sample, this clone was seen once. This chain uses TRBV19 with TRBJ1-5, with 8 nucleotides matching TRBD1. The CDR3 consists of 16 residues. With V trimmed by 6 bases and J by 7 bases, 14 bases remained unmatched. CDR1 and CDR2 (germline): LNHDA, SQIVND (reference sequence). Here the CDR3 DNA reads TGTGCCAGTAGCCCCGCCCAGGGGGCGCTTACCCAGCCCCAGCATTTT. Translating it yields CASSPAQGALTQPQHF.

This chain connects TRBV5-1 to TRBJ2-7; TRBD2 is a possible D gene (6 bases). Trimming cost V 0 bases and J 0 bases, with 16 bases left between them. There are 17 residues in the CDR3. In germline, CDR1 is SGHRS, CDR2 YFSETQ. The CDR3 loop reads CASSLAGGAEVSYEQYF. CDR3 DNA sequence: TGCGCCAGCAGCTTGGCCGGGGGAGCGGAAGTCTCCTACGAGCAGTACTTC.